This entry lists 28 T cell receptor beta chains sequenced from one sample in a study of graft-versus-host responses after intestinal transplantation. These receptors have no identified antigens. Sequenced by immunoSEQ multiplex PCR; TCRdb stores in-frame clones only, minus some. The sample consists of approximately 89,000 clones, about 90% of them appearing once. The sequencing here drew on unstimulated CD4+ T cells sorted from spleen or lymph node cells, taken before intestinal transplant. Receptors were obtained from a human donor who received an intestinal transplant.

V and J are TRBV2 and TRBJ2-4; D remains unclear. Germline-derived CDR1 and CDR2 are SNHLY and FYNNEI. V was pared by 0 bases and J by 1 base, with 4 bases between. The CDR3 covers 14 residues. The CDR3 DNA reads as TGTGCCAGCAGTGAAGCCAGGGCCAAAAACATTCAGTACTTC. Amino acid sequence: CASSEARAKNIQYF.

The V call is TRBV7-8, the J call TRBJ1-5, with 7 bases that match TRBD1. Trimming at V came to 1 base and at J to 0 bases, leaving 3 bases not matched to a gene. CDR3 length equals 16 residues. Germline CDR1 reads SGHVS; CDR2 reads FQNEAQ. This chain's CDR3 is CASSLDRDSSNQPQHF. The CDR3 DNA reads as TGTGCCAGCAGCTTAGACCGGGACAGTAGCAATCAGCCCCAGCATTTT.

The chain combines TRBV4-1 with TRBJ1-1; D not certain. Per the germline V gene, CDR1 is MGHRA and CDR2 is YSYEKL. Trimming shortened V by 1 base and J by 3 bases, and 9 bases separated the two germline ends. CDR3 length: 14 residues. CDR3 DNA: TGCGCCAGCAGCCAAGCATCGCAGTACACTGAAGCTTTCTTT. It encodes CASSQASQYTEAFF.

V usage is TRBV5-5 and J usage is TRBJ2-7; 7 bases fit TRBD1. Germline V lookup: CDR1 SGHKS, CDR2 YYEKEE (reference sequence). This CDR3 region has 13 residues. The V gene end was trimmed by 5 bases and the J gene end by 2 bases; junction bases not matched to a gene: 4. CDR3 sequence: CASSVQGPYEQYF. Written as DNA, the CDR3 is TGTGCCAGCAGTGTACAGGGGCCCTACGAGCAGTACTTC. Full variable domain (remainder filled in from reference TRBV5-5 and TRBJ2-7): DAGVTQSPTHLIKTRGQQVTLRCSPISGHKSVSWYQQVLGQGPQFIFQYYEKEERGRGNFPDRFSARQFPNYSSELNVNALLLGDSALYLCASSVQGPYEQYFGPGTRLTVT.

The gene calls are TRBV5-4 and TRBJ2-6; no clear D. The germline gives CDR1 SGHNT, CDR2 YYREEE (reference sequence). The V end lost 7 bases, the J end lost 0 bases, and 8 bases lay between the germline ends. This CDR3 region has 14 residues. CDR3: CASLINSGANVLTF. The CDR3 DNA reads TGTGCCAGCCTAATTAACTCTGGGGCCAACGTCCTGACTTTC.

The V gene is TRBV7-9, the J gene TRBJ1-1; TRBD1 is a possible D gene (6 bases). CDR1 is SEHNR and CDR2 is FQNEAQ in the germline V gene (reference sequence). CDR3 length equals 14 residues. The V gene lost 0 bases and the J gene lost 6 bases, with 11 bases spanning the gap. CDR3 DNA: TGTGCCAGCAGCTTAGCGTACAGGGTCTCTGAAGCTTTCTTT. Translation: CASSLAYRVSEAFF.

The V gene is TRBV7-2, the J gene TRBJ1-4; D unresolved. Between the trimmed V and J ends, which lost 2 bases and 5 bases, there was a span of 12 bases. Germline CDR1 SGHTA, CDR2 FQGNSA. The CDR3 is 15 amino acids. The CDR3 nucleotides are TGTGCCAGCAGCTTAAATGGGCCCTTAAATGAAAAACTGTTTTTT. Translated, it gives CASSLNGPLNEKLFF.

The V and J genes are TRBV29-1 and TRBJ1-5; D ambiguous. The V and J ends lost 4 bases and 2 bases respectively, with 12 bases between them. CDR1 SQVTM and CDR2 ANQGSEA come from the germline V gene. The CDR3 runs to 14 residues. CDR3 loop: CSVAEGLGNQPQHF. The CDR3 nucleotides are TGCAGCGTTGCCGAGGGCCTTGGCAATCAGCCCCAGCATTTT.

CDR3 in amino acids: CASSAEGRSGNTIYF. The DNA of the CDR3 is TGTGCCAGCAGCGCCGAGGGGAGGTCTGGAAACACCATATATTTT. The chain uses TRBV9 and TRBJ1-3; perhaps TRBD1 as D (5 bases). This CDR3 contains 15 residues. V was shortened by 3 bases and J by 1 base, with 11 bases between the two germline ends. In germline, CDR1 is SGDLS, CDR2 YYNGEE.

CDR3 sequence reads: CASSHLPAGTRGNEQFF. Written as DNA, the CDR3 is TGCGCCAGCAGCCATCTCCCGGCCGGGACTAGGGGCAATGAGCAGTTCTTC. This chain joins TRBV4-1 and TRBJ2-1; TRBD2 aligns across 8 bases. V trimming: 3 bases; J trimming: 6 bases; junction bases outside the gene matches: 13. Germline-derived CDR1 and CDR2 are MGHRA and YSYEKL. The CDR3 consists of 17 residues.

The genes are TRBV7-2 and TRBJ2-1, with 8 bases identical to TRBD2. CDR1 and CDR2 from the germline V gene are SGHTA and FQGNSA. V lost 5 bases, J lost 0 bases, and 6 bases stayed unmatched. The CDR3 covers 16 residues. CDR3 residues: CASSGTSGSSYNEQFF. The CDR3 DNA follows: TGTGCCAGCAGCGGGACCAGCGGGAGCTCCTACAATGAGCAGTTCTTC.

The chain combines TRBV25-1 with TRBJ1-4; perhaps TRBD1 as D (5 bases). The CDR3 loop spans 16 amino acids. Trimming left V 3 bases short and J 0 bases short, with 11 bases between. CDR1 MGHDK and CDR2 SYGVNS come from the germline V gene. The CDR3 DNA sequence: TGTGCCAGCAGTGATCGGGGGGGTGCAACTAATGAAAAACTGTTTTTT. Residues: CASSDRGGATNEKLFF.

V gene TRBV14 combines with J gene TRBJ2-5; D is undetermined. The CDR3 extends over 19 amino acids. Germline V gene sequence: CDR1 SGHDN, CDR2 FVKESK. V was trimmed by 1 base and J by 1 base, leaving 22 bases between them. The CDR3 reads CASSQASLLPGYIQETQYF. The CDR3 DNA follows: TGTGCCAGCAGCCAAGCAAGCCTATTGCCCGGGTACATCCAAGAGACCCAGTACTTC.

The CDR3 region is CASKKLGTYQETQYF. The CDR3 DNA sequence: TGTGCCAGCAAAAAACTTGGGACATATCAAGAGACCCAGTACTTC. The gene calls are TRBV25-1 and TRBJ2-5; D is possibly TRBD1 (6 bases). The CDR3 consists of 15 residues. The V end lost 7 bases, the J end lost 2 bases, and 17 bases lay between the germline ends. Germline values: CDR1 MGHDK, CDR2 SYGVNS.

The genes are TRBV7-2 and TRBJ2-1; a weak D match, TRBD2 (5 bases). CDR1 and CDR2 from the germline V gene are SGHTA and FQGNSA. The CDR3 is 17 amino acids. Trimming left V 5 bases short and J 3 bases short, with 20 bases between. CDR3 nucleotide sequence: TGTGCCAGCAGCATAACCGAGAGTAGCGATTACTACAATGAGCAGTTCTTC. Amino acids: CASSITESSDYYNEQFF.

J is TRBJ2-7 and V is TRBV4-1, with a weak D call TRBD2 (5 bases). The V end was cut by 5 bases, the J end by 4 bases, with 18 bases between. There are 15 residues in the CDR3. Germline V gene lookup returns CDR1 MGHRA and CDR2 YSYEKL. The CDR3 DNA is TGCGCCAGCAGCACCCGGACTGAATCGGGTTACGAGCAGTACTTC. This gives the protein CASSTRTESGYEQYF.

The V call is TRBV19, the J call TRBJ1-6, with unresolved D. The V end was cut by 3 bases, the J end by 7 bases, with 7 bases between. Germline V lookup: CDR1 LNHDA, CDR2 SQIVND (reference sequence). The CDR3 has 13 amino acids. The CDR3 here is CASSIVGNSPLHF. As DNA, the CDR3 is TGTGCCAGTAGTATCGTCGGGAATTCACCCCTCCACTTT.

CDR3 region: CASSPTLDRSADTQYF. The DNA for the CDR3 is TGCGCCAGCAGCCCCACCTTAGACAGGAGCGCAGATACGCAGTATTTT. The chain recombines TRBV5-1 with TRBJ2-3, with a weak D call TRBD1 (6 bases). Germline V gene lookup returns CDR1 SGHRS and CDR2 YFSETQ. V lost 4 bases and J lost 4, with 19 bases in between. The length of the CDR3 is 16 residues.

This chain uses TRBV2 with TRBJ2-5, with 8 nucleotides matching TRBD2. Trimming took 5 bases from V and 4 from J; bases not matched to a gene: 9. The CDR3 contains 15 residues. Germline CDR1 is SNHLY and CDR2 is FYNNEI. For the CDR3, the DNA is TGTGCCAGCAGTTCCCAGGGTGCGGGGGGAGAGACCCAGTACTTC. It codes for CASSSQGAGGETQYF. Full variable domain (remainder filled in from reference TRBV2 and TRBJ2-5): EPEVTQTPSHQVTQMGQEVILRCVPISNHLYFYWYRQILGQKVEFLVSFYNNEISEKSEIFDDQFSVERPDGSNFTLKIRSTKLEDSAMYFCASSSQGAGGETQYFGPGTRLLVL.

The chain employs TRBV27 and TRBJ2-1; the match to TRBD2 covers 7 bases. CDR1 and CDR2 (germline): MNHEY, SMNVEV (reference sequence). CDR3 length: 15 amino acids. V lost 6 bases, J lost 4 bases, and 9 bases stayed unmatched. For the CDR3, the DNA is TGTGCCAGCAGGGACCTAGCGGCTGGATACAATGAGCAGTTCTTC. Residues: CASRDLAAGYNEQFF.

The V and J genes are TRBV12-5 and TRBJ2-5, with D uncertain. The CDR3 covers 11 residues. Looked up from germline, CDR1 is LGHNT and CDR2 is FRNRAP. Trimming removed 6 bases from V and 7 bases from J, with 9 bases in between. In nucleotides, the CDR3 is TGTGCTAGTGGCTTGCCGGGGACCCAGTACTTC. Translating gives CASGLPGTQYF.

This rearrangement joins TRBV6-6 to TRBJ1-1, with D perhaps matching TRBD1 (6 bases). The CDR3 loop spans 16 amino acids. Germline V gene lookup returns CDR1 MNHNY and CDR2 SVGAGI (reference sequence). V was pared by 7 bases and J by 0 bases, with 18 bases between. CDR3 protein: CASTNGQLYMNTEAFF. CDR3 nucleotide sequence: TGTGCCAGCACTAACGGACAGCTTTACATGAACACTGAAGCTTTCTTT.

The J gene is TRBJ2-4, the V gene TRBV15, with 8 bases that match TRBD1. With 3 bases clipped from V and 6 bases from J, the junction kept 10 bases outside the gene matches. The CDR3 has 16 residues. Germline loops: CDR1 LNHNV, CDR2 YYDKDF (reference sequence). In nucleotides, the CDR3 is TGTGCCACCAGCAGGGCCGGGACAGGAGATCTAAACATTCAGTACTTC. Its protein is CATSRAGTGDLNIQYF.

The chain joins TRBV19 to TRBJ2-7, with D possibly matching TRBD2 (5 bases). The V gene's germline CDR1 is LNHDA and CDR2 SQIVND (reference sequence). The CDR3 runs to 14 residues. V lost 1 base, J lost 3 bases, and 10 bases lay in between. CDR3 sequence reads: CASSIGGMNYEQYF. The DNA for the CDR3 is TGTGCCAGTAGTATAGGAGGGATGAACTACGAGCAGTACTTC.

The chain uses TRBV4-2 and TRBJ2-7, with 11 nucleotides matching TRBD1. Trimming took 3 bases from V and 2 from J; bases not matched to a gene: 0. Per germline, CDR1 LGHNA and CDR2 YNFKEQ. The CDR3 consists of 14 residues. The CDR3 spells CASSQGQGAYEQYF. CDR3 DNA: TGTGCCAGCAGCCAGGGACAGGGGGCCTACGAGCAGTACTTC.

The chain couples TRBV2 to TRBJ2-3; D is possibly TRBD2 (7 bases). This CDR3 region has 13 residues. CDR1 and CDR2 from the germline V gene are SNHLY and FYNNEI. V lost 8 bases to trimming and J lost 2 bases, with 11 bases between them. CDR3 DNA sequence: TGTGCCAGCGAAGGGGGGGCCACAGATACGCAGTATTTT. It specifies CASEGGATDTQYF. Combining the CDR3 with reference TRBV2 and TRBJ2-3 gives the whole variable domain EPEVTQTPSHQVTQMGQEVILRCVPISNHLYFYWYRQILGQKVEFLVSFYNNEISEKSEIFDDQFSVERPDGSNFTLKIRSTKLEDSAMYFCASEGGATDTQYFGPGTRLTVL.

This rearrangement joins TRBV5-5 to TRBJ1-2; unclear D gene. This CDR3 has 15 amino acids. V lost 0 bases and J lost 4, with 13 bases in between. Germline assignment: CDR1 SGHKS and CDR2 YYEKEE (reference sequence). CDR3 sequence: CASSLVWGGPYGYTF. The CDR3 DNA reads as TGTGCCAGCAGCTTGGTGTGGGGAGGCCCCTATGGCTACACCTTC.

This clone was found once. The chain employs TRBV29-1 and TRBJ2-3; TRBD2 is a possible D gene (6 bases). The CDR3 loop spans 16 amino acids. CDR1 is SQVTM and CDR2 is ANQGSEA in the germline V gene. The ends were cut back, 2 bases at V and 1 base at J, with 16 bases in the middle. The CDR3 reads CSVELSGVIRTDTQYF. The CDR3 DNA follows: TGCAGCGTTGAATTATCGGGGGTAATCCGCACAGATACGCAGTATTTT.